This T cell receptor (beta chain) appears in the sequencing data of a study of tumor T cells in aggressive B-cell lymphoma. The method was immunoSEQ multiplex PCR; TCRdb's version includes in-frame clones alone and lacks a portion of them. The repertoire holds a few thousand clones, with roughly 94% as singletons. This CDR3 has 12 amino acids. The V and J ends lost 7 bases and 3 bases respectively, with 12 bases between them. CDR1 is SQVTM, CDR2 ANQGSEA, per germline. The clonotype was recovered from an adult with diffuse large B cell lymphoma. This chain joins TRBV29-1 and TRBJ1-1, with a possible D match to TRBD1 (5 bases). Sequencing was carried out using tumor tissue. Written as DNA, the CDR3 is TGCAGCGCGGGGGACGTGGACACTGAAGCTTTCTTT. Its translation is CSAGDVDTEAFF.